These T cell receptor beta chains were read from a single sample in a study of shared clonotypes between healthy human individuals. Profiling relied on immunoSEQ multiplex PCR, and the TCRdb table lists in-frame clones only, not all of them. The repertoire includes a few million clones, roughly nine tenths of them detected once, and 0.13% to 0.15% sits in the top ten. The sequencing input was naive CD4+ T cells sorted from blood. The receptors derive from a young man in good health. The CDR3 runs from the conserved cysteine through the conserved F or W. Each record gives: clone size, J gene, D gene, V gene, CDR3 DNA, CDR3 protein. The D gene is left open where the match is weak. Not every row has a clone size; where given, it reads once, few, many or a size class.

abundance: -
j_gene: TRBJ2-1
d_gene: TRBD1
v_gene: TRBV2
CDR3nt: TGTGCCAGCAGTGGGGACAGGGGTCCCGATGAGCAGTTCTTC
CDR3aa: CASSGDRGPDEQFF

abundance: -
j_gene: TRBJ2-7
d_gene: TRBD2
v_gene: TRBV2
CDR3nt: TGTGCCAGCAGTGCCTGGGGGGGGGACCTCCACGAGCAGTACTTC
CDR3aa: CASSAWGGDLHEQYF

abundance: once
j_gene: TRBJ2-1
d_gene: TRBD1
v_gene: TRBV6-5
CDR3nt: TGTGCCAGCAGGTGGACAGGGGGCAATGAGCAGTTCTTC
CDR3aa: CASRWTGGNEQFF

abundance: -
j_gene: TRBJ1-1
d_gene: TRBD1
v_gene: TRBV4-1
CDR3nt: TGCGCCAGCAGCTTGACAGGGGGCGATCGCACTGAAGCTTTCTTT
CDR3aa: CASSLTGGDRTEAFF

abundance: -
j_gene: TRBJ2-1
d_gene: TRBD2
v_gene: TRBV14
CDR3nt: TGTGCCAGCAGCCTCACCGGGACTAGGGAGCAGTTCTTC
CDR3aa: CASSLTGTREQFF

abundance: -
j_gene: TRBJ1-1
d_gene: -
v_gene: TRBV19
CDR3nt: TGTGCCAGTATTGCGCCCCTGAACACTGAAGCTTTCTTT
CDR3aa: CASIAPLNTEAFF

abundance: -
j_gene: TRBJ1-5
d_gene: TRBD1
v_gene: TRBV6-1
CDR3nt: TGTGCCAGCAGACAGGGGGCGAGCAATCAGCCCCAGCATTTT
CDR3aa: CASRQGASNQPQHF

abundance: once
j_gene: TRBJ1-3
d_gene: TRBD1
v_gene: TRBV2
CDR3nt: TGTGCCAGCAGTCGCGGGGACAGCTCTGGAAACACCATATATTTT
CDR3aa: CASSRGDSSGNTIYF

abundance: few
j_gene: TRBJ2-5
d_gene: -
v_gene: TRBV5-1
CDR3nt: TGCGCCAGCAGCTTGCAGGGCCAAGAGACCCAGTACTTC
CDR3aa: CASSLQGQETQYF

abundance: -
j_gene: TRBJ1-5
d_gene: -
v_gene: TRBV19
CDR3nt: TGTGCCAGTAGTATCCTCTCAGGGGGCAATCAGCCCCAGCATTTT
CDR3aa: CASSILSGGNQPQHF

abundance: -
j_gene: TRBJ1-5
d_gene: -
v_gene: TRBV6-6
CDR3nt: TGTGCCAGCAGCAGCGATCAGCCCCAGCATTTT
CDR3aa: CASSSDQPQHF

abundance: once
j_gene: TRBJ1-4
d_gene: -
v_gene: TRBV28
CDR3nt: TGTGCCAGCAGTTCAACAGACACTAATGAAAAACTGTTTTTT
CDR3aa: CASSSTDTNEKLFF

abundance: -
j_gene: TRBJ2-2
d_gene: -
v_gene: TRBV11-2
CDR3nt: TGTGCCAGCAGCTTAACCGGTTGGGAGAGGGAATACACCGGGGAGCTGTTTTTT
CDR3aa: CASSLTGWEREYTGELFF

abundance: -
j_gene: TRBJ1-1
d_gene: -
v_gene: TRBV6-5
CDR3nt: TGTGCCAGCAGTTACGACGGGAACACTGAAGCTTTCTTT
CDR3aa: CASSYDGNTEAFF

abundance: once
j_gene: TRBJ2-1
d_gene: -
v_gene: TRBV11-2
CDR3nt: TGTGCCAGCAGCTTAGATTCGTACAGGACCAATGAGCAGTTCTTC
CDR3aa: CASSLDSYRTNEQFF

abundance: -
j_gene: TRBJ2-6
d_gene: -
v_gene: TRBV5-4
CDR3nt: TGTGCCAGCAGCTTAGGTGGGGGGTCCGCTGGGGCCAACGTCCTGACTTTC
CDR3aa: CASSLGGGSAGANVLTF

abundance: -
j_gene: TRBJ2-7
d_gene: -
v_gene: TRBV12-1
CDR3nt: TGTGCCAGCAACTCCGGGGGACAGAACCCCTACGAGCAGTACTTC
CDR3aa: CASNSGGQNPYEQYF

abundance: -
j_gene: TRBJ1-2
d_gene: -
v_gene: TRBV19
CDR3nt: TGTGCCAGTAGTATTTCAGTAGGGGGAAACTATGGCTACACCTTC
CDR3aa: CASSISVGGNYGYTF

abundance: -
j_gene: TRBJ2-7
d_gene: -
v_gene: TRBV28
CDR3nt: TGTGCCAGCAGTTTTAGGGGGAGGTATACCTACGAGCAGTACTTC
CDR3aa: CASSFRGRYTYEQYF

abundance: -
j_gene: TRBJ2-7
d_gene: -
v_gene: TRBV7-2
CDR3nt: TGTGCCAGCAGCTCCCCCCAAGTGCGACAGTTGACTAGCTACGAGCAGTACTTC
CDR3aa: CASSSPQVRQLTSYEQYF

abundance: -
j_gene: TRBJ2-1
d_gene: TRBD1
v_gene: TRBV2
CDR3nt: TGTGCCAGCAGTGATGGGACAGGGGGCTACAATGAGCAGTTCTTC
CDR3aa: CASSDGTGGYNEQFF

abundance: -
j_gene: TRBJ2-7
d_gene: -
v_gene: TRBV30
CDR3nt: TGTGCCTGGAGTGTAAATTCAGGGACCGAGCAGTACTTC
CDR3aa: CAWSVNSGTEQYF

abundance: -
j_gene: TRBJ1-5
d_gene: TRBD1
v_gene: TRBV10-2
CDR3nt: TGCGCCAGCAACTCACAGGGGGCTCAGCCCCAGCATTTT
CDR3aa: CASNSQGAQPQHF

abundance: -
j_gene: TRBJ2-7
d_gene: -
v_gene: TRBV25-1
CDR3nt: TGTGCCAGCCCAATGCGGCGGCCGGAGACCTACGAGCAGTACTTC
CDR3aa: CASPMRRPETYEQYF

abundance: -
j_gene: TRBJ1-3
d_gene: TRBD1
v_gene: TRBV7-2
CDR3nt: TGTGCCAGCAGCAACATACACACCCAGGGGGCAATCTCTGGAAACACCATATATTTT
CDR3aa: CASSNIHTQGAISGNTIYF

abundance: -
j_gene: TRBJ2-7
d_gene: -
v_gene: TRBV7-9
CDR3nt: TGTGCCAGCAGCTTATATGAGGGACCCTACGAGCAGTACTTC
CDR3aa: CASSLYEGPYEQYF

abundance: -
j_gene: TRBJ1-2
d_gene: -
v_gene: TRBV7-9
CDR3nt: TGTGCCAGCAGCACGACTGTTGCGAATGGCTACACCTTC
CDR3aa: CASSTTVANGYTF

abundance: -
j_gene: TRBJ2-1
d_gene: -
v_gene: TRBV2
CDR3nt: TGTGCCAGCAGTGAAAGGGTAAGCTCCTACAATGAGCAGTTCTTC
CDR3aa: CASSERVSSYNEQFF

abundance: -
j_gene: TRBJ2-7
d_gene: TRBD2
v_gene: TRBV27
CDR3nt: TGTGCCAGCAGTTTAGCGGGAGGCTACGAGCAGTACTTC
CDR3aa: CASSLAGGYEQYF

abundance: -
j_gene: TRBJ2-7
d_gene: -
v_gene: TRBV10-1
CDR3nt: TGCGCCAGCAGTGCGGCAGGGAGGAACGAGCAGTACTTC
CDR3aa: CASSAAGRNEQYF

abundance: -
j_gene: TRBJ1-1
d_gene: -
v_gene: TRBV6-5
CDR3nt: TGTGCCAGCAGTCCCCCAGGGCCGCGGGTCACTGAAGCTTTCTTT
CDR3aa: CASSPPGPRVTEAFF

abundance: -
j_gene: TRBJ2-5
d_gene: -
v_gene: TRBV29-1
CDR3nt: TGCAGCGTTTCTACCGGGACAAAAGAGACCCAGTACTTC
CDR3aa: CSVSTGTKETQYF

abundance: -
j_gene: TRBJ2-1
d_gene: -
v_gene: TRBV6-5
CDR3nt: TGTGCCAGCGGATCTCGACTGTACAATGAGCAGTTCTTC
CDR3aa: CASGSRLYNEQFF

abundance: -
j_gene: TRBJ2-7
d_gene: TRBD1
v_gene: TRBV5-4
CDR3nt: TGTGCCAGCAGCTTCGACAGGGACAGTGGGGAGCAGTACTTC
CDR3aa: CASSFDRDSGEQYF

abundance: -
j_gene: TRBJ1-5
d_gene: TRBD1
v_gene: TRBV28
CDR3nt: TGTGCCAGCAGTTTGCCGAGACAGGGCTATCAGCCCCAGCATTTT
CDR3aa: CASSLPRQGYQPQHF

abundance: -
j_gene: TRBJ2-2
d_gene: -
v_gene: TRBV7-8
CDR3nt: TGTGCCAGCAGCTTAGCAGAGGGCGCGAACACCGGGGAGCTGTTTTTT
CDR3aa: CASSLAEGANTGELFF

abundance: -
j_gene: TRBJ2-5
d_gene: -
v_gene: TRBV6-5
CDR3nt: TGTGCCAGCAGCCGGACAGTGGACCAAGAGACCCAGTACTTC
CDR3aa: CASSRTVDQETQYF

abundance: -
j_gene: TRBJ2-7
d_gene: TRBD2
v_gene: TRBV27
CDR3nt: TGTGCCAGCAGTTCCTCCCGACTAGCGGCATCGGGGGAGCAGTACTTC
CDR3aa: CASSSSRLAASGEQYF

abundance: -
j_gene: TRBJ1-5
d_gene: -
v_gene: TRBV10-3
CDR3nt: TGTGCCATCAGAGGGAGGGCAGGGGAGCCCCAGCATTTT
CDR3aa: CAIRGRAGEPQHF

abundance: -
j_gene: TRBJ2-1
d_gene: -
v_gene: TRBV18
CDR3nt: TGTGCCAGCTCGTGGGGGGAGGATGAGCAGTTCTTC
CDR3aa: CASSWGEDEQFF

abundance: -
j_gene: TRBJ1-2
d_gene: -
v_gene: TRBV18
CDR3nt: TGTGCCAGCTCACCAAACAGCGACTACTATGGCTACACCTTC
CDR3aa: CASSPNSDYYGYTF

abundance: once
j_gene: TRBJ1-4
d_gene: TRBD1
v_gene: TRBV7-9
CDR3nt: TGTGCCAGCAGCACCGGGACAGGAGATGAAAAACTGTTTTTT
CDR3aa: CASSTGTGDEKLFF

abundance: -
j_gene: TRBJ1-4
d_gene: -
v_gene: TRBV30
CDR3nt: TGTGCCTGGAGTGCGCTGGGGTCTAATGAAAAACTGTTTTTT
CDR3aa: CAWSALGSNEKLFF

abundance: -
j_gene: TRBJ2-7
d_gene: -
v_gene: TRBV6-1
CDR3nt: TGTGCCAGCAGTCACGCTTGGGAGCAGTACTTC
CDR3aa: CASSHAWEQYF

abundance: -
j_gene: TRBJ1-5
d_gene: TRBD1
v_gene: TRBV19
CDR3nt: TGTGCCAGTACCCTAGGGACAGGGGGAATTCCGGGCAATCAGCCCCAGCATTTT
CDR3aa: CASTLGTGGIPGNQPQHF

abundance: -
j_gene: TRBJ1-4
d_gene: -
v_gene: TRBV14
CDR3nt: TGTGCCAGCAGCCAAGAACGTACAGGGTGGGGAACTAATGAAAAACTGTTTTTT
CDR3aa: CASSQERTGWGTNEKLFF